The TCR beta chain under discussion was sequenced for a study of T cell responses to AZD1222 COVID-19 vaccine. Study outcomes and limitations: Reports indicate that nearly half of spike-specific TCRs are directed at unmutated variant regions. Among AZD1222 vaccinees, only 5 to 7 were seropositive at baseline.

The protocol was immunoSEQ multiplex PCR, while the TCRdb copy is restricted to in-frame clones and leaves out a portion. Here the sample spans under 150,000 clones, around 88% being singletons. For this clone: The antigen is unknown.

CDR3 length: 18 amino acids. The germline gives CDR1 SNHLY, CDR2 FYNNEI. V gave up 8 bases and J gave up 0 bases, with 24 bases separating them. The rearrangement uses TRBV2 and TRBJ2-3, with a tentative D call TRBD1 (6 bases). The TCR comes from an adult in good health. The specimen comprised peripheral blood, sampled on day 0 of AZD1222 vaccination. CDR3 nucleotides: TGTGCCAGCCCTGGGTCCCGGACAGAACGATTTAGCACAGATACGCAGTATTTT. This sequence encodes CASPGSRTERFSTDTQYF. Looking up the rest from reference TRBV2 and TRBJ2-3 gives the full variable domain: EPEVTQTPSHQVTQMGQEVILRCVPISNHLYFYWYRQILGQKVEFLVSFYNNEISEKSEIFDDQFSVERPDGSNFTLKIRSTKLEDSAMYFCASPGSRTERFSTDTQYFGPGTRLTVL.